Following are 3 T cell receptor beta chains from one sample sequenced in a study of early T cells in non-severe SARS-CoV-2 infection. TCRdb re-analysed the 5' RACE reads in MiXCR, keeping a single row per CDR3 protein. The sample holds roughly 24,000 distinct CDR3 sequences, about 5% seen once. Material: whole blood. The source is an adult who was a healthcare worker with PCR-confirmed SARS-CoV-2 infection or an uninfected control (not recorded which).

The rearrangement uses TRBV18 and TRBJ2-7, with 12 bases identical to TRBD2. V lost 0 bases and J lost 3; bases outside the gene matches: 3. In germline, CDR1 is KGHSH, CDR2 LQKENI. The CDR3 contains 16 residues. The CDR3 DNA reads TGTGCCAGCTCACCACCGCTAGCGGGGGGGCTCTACGAGCAGTACTTC. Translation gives CASSPPLAGGLYEQYF.

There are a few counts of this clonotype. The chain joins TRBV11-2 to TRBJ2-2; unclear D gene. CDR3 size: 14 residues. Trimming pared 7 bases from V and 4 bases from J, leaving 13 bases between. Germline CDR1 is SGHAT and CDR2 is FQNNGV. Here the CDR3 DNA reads TGTGCCAGCACCCTTTCCAGGAGCACCGGGGAGCTGTTTTTT. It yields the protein CASTLSRSTGELFF.

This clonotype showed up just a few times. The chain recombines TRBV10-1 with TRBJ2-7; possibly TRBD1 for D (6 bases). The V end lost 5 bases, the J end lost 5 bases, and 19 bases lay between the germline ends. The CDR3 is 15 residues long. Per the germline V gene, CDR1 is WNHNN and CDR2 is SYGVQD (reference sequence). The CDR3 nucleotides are TGCGCCAGCAGTTCACAGGGACCCTATGGGGACGAGCAGTACTTC. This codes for CASSSQGPYGDEQYF.